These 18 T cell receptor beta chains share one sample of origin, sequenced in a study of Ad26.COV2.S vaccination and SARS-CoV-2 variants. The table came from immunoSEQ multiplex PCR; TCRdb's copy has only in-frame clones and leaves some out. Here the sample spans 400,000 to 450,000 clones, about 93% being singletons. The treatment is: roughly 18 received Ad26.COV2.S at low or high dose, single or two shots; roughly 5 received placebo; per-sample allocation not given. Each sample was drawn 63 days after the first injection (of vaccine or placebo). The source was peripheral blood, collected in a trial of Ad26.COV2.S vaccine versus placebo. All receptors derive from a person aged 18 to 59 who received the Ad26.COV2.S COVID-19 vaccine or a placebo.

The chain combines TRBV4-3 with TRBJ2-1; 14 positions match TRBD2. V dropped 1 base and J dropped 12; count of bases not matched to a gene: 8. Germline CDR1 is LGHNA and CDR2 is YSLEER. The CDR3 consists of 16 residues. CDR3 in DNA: TGCGCCAGCAGCCAAGGGGTGGGGACTAGCGGGAGCGGGCAGTTCTTC. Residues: CASSQGVGTSGSGQFF.

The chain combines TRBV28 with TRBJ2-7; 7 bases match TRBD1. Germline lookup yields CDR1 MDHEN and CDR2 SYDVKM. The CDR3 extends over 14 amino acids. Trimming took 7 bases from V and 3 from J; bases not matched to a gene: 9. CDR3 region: CASIGGQLNYEQYF. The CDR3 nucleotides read TGTGCCAGCATTGGGGGACAGTTAAACTACGAGCAGTACTTC. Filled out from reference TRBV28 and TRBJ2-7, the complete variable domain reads DVKVTQSSRYLVKRTGEKVFLECVQDMDHENMFWYRQDPGLGLRLIYFSYDVKMKEKGDIPEGYSVSREKKERFSLILESASTNQTSMYLCASIGGQLNYEQYFGPGTRLTVT.

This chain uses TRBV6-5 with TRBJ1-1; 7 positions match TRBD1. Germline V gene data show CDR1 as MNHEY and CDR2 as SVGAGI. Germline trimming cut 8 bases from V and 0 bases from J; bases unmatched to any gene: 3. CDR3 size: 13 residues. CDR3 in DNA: TGTGCCAGCGCAGGGGGTATGAACACTGAAGCTTTCTTT. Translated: CASAGGMNTEAFF.

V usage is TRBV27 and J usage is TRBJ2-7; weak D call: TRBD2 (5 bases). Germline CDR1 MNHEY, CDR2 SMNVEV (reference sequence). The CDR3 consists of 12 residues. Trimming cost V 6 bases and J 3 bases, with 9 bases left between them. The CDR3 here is CASRRDIYEQYF. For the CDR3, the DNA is TGTGCCAGCAGGAGGGATATCTACGAGCAGTACTTC.

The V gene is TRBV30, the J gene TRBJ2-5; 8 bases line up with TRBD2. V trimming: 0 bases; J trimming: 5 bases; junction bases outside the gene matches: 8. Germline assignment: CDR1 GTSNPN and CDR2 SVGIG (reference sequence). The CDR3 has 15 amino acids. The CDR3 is CAWSVLAGPSETQYF. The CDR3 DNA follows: TGTGCCTGGAGTGTCCTAGCGGGCCCCTCTGAGACCCAGTACTTC.

The CDR3 DNA sequence: TGTGCCAGCAGCCACGGGATTTTCAATGAGCAGTTCTTC. It codes for CASSHGIFNEQFF. The chain links TRBV27 to TRBJ2-1; TRBD2 might be the D (5 bases). This CDR3 contains 13 residues. Trimming stripped 6 bases from V and 6 bases from J, with 12 bases between. Germline lookup yields CDR1 MNHEY and CDR2 SMNVEV (reference sequence).

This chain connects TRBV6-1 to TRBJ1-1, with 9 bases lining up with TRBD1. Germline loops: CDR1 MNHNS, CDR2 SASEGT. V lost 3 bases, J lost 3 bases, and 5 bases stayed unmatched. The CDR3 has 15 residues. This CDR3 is CASSEDRGTYTEAFF. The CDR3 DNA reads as TGTGCCAGCAGTGAGGACAGGGGCACGTACACTGAAGCTTTCTTT.

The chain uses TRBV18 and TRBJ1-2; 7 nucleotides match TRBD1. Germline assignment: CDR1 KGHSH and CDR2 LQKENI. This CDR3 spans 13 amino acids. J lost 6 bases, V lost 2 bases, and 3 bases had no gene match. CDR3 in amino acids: CASSPKGADGYTF. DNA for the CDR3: TGTGCCAGCTCACCAAAGGGGGCGGATGGCTACACCTTC.

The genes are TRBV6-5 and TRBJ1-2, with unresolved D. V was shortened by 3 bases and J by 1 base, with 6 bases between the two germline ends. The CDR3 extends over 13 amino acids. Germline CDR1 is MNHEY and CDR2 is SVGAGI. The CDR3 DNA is TGTGCCAGCAGTTATGGGGTTAACTATGGCTACACCTTC. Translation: CASSYGVNYGYTF.

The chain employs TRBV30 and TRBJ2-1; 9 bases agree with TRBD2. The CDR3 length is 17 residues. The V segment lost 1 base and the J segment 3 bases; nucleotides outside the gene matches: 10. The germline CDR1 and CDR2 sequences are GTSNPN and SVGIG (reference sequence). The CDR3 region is CAWSGLAETRIYNEQFF. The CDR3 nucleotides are TGTGCCTGGAGTGGACTAGCGGAAACCCGAATCTACAATGAGCAGTTCTTC.

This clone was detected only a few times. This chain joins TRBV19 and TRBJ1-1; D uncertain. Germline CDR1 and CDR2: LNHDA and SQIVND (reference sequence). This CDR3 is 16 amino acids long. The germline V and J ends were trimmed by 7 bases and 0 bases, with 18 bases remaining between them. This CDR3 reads CASKLGADRLNTEAFF. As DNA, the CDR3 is TGTGCCAGTAAATTGGGCGCAGACCGCCTGAACACTGAAGCTTTCTTT. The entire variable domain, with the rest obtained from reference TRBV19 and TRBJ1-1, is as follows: DGGITQSPKYLFRKEGQNVTLSCEQNLNHDAMYWYRQDPGQGLRLIYYSQIVNDFQKGDIAEGYSVSREKKESFPLTVTSAQKNPTAFYLCASKLGADRLNTEAFFGQGTRLTVV.

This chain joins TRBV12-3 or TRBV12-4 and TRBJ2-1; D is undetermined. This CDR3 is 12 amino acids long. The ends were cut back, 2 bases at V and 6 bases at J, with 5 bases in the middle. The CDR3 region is CASSLTVNEQFF. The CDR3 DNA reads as TGTGCCAGCAGTTTAACTGTCAATGAGCAGTTCTTC.

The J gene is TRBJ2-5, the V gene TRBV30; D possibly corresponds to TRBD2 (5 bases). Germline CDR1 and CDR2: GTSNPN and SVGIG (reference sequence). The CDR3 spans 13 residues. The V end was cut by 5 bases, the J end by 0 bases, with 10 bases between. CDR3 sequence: CAWGRENQETQYF. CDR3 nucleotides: TGTGCCTGGGGAAGGGAGAACCAAGAGACCCAGTACTTC.

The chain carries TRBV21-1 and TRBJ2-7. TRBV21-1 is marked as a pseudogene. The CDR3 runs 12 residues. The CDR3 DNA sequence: TGTGCCAGCAGCAAACGTTGGTACGAGCAGTACTTC. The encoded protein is CASSKRWYEQYF.

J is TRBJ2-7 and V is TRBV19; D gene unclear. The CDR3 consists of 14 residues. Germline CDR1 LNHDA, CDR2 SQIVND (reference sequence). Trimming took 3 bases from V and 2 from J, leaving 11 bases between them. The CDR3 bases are TGTGCCAGTAGTATCCTGCCGGGCGCCTACGAGCAGTACTTC. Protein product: CASSILPGAYEQYF.

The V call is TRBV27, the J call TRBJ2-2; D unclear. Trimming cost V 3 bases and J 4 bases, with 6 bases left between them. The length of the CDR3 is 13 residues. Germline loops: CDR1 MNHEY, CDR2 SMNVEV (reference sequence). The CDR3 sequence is CASSFSVTGELFF. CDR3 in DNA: TGTGCCAGCAGTTTTTCCGTCACCGGGGAGCTGTTTTTT.

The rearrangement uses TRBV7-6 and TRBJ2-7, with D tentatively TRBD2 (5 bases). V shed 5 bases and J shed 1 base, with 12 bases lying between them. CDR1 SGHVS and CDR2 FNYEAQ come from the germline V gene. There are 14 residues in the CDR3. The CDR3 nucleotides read TGTGCCAGCAGCGGAGGTGTACATTCCTACGAGCAGTACTTC. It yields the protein CASSGGVHSYEQYF.

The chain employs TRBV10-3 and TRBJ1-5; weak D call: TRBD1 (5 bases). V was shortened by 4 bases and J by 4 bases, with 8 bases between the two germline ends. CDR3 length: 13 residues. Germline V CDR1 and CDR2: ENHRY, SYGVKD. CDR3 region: CAISGDHNQPQHF. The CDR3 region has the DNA TGTGCCATCAGTGGGGACCATAATCAGCCCCAGCATTTT.